Here is one T cell receptor beta chain with its context. What it binds is unknown. The sample originates from a study of T cells in women clearing cervical HPV infection. The study's findings and limits: Richness plus V gene abundances separated cases from controls with AUC 0.7 to 0.9. Unknown T-cell numbers per sample may underlie the richness differences.

The repertoire was sequenced with immunoSEQ multiplex PCR; TCRdb's copy has only in-frame clones and lacks some. This sample's table reports tens of thousands of clones. The sample comprised blood buffy coat. The TCR sequence derives from a woman aged 18-70 years with a cervical HPV16 infection that either progressed to CIN3+ or cleared (not recorded which).

CDR3 bases read: TGTGCCAGCAGCTTGGGCTTACAATTGTACGGTGAG. Protein: CASSLGLQLYGE. The complete CDR3 sequence is CASSLGLQLYGEQFF. The rearrangement uses TRBV7-6 and TRBJ2-1; D is ambiguous. Sequencing ends 3 residues short of the CDR3 end; the germline J gene provides the rest. This CDR3 has 15 amino acids. Trimming left V 3 bases short and J 9 bases short, with 18 bases between. Germline V gives CDR1 SGHVS, CDR2 FNYEAQ.